This passage covers 18 T cell receptor beta chains from one sample sequenced in a study of human CD8 memory T cell subsets (TCRdb year 2020). A Human TCR Profiling Kit was used to prepare UMI-labeled 5' RACE TCRbeta libraries. TCRdb reprocessed the sequencing reads and holds a single record per CDR3 protein sequence, with no DNA. This sample's records show approximately 9,900 distinct CDR3 sequences. Jointly, the top ten make up about 22% of the sample. Sample: CD8+ T cells from PBMCs. These receptors came from a human donor in good health.

The rearrangement links TRBV7-8 to TRBJ2-7; the TRBD1 assignment by TCRdb is unverifiable without DNA. In germline, CDR1 is SGHVS, CDR2 FQNEAQ. The length of the CDR3 is 14 residues. This CDR3 reads CASSLESGHNEQYF.

Frequency places this clonotype as medium-sized. V gene TRBV3-1 combines with J gene TRBJ2-5; TCRdb calls TRBD1, which cannot be checked without DNA. The CDR3 consists of 16 residues. Germline V gives CDR1 LGHDT, CDR2 YNNKEL (reference sequence). CDR3 region: CASSPPQQGLLETQYF.

The CDR3 region is CASSSSGQGIETQYF. The genes are TRBV5-1 and TRBJ2-5; with no DNA, the TCRdb D assignment of TRBD1 cannot be verified. CDR1 is SGHRS, CDR2 YFSETQ, per germline. The CDR3 consists of 15 residues.

The chain is built from TRBV6-6 and TRBJ2-3; TCRdb's D gene call, TRBD2, goes unchecked for lack of DNA. Germline V lookup: CDR1 MNHNY, CDR2 SVGAGI (reference sequence). This CDR3 has 17 amino acids. CDR3 protein: CASSHGTSGGITDTQYF.

This chain links TRBV6-2 or TRBV6-3 with TRBJ2-1. Per germline, CDR1 MNHEY and CDR2 SVGEGT. The CDR3 extends over 13 amino acids. The CDR3 here is CASSYVDYNEQFF.

V gene TRBV25-1 combines with J gene TRBJ2-5; without DNA, the TCRdb call of TRBD1 cannot be checked. CDR1 MGHDK and CDR2 SYGVNS come from the germline V gene. This CDR3 comprises 18 residues. CDR3 residues: CASSEPARGQPSQETQYF.

This chain links TRBV29-1 with TRBJ2-7. This CDR3 has 13 residues. Germline-derived CDR1 and CDR2 are SQVTM and ANQGSEA. This CDR3 reads CSVVGHLVYEQYF.

By frequency, this clonotype is medium-sized. This chain links TRBV7-9 with TRBJ2-2; TCRdb calls TRBD2, which cannot be checked without DNA. Germline V lookup: CDR1 SEHNR, CDR2 FQNEAQ (reference sequence). CDR3 size: 17 residues. CDR3 residues: CASSLYGPSENTGELFF.

This chain's CDR3 is CASSDRGLAAPNEQFF. V gene TRBV6-4 combines with J gene TRBJ2-1; TCRdb proposes TRBD2, but this gene call is untestable without DNA. The CDR3 has 16 amino acids. The germline CDR1 and CDR2 sequences are MRHNA and SNTAGT.

This clonotype is classed as medium-sized (0.01 to 0.1%) by frequency. The chain employs TRBV5-1 and TRBJ2-4; TCRdb selects TRBD2, and the lack of DNA leaves this call unchecked. Germline values: CDR1 SGHRS, CDR2 YFSETQ. CDR3 length: 18 residues. This chain's CDR3 is CARSEREWVLVAKNIQYF.

The genes are TRBV7-6 and TRBJ2-1. CDR1 and CDR2 from the germline V gene are SGHVS and FNYEAQ. This CDR3 is built from 13 residues. The CDR3 sequence: CASSLMGFDEQFF.

The chain uses TRBV29-1 and TRBJ2-7. This CDR3 region has 13 residues. Germline V gives CDR1 SQVTM, CDR2 ANQGSEA. CDR3 loop: CSVLRQSSYEQYF.

V and J are TRBV6-6 and TRBJ2-3; TCRdb designates TRBD2, a call that cannot be tested without DNA. There are 14 residues in the CDR3. Germline V CDR1 and CDR2: MNHNY, SVGAGI (reference sequence). The CDR3 sequence is CASTGGVRTDTQYF.

J is TRBJ2-1 and V is TRBV4-3. The CDR3 is made up of 13 amino acids. Germline-derived CDR1 and CDR2 are LGHNA and YSLEER. This CDR3 reads CASSQAPRNEQFF.

The rearrangement links TRBV15 to TRBJ2-7. The germline CDR1 and CDR2 sequences are LNHNV and YYDKDF (reference sequence). The CDR3 spans 15 residues. CDR3 loop: CATSRGRGGAYEQYF.

This chain links TRBV29-1 with TRBJ2-1. This CDR3 is built from 12 residues. The germline CDR1 and CDR2 sequences are SQVTM and ANQGSEA. CDR3 amino acids: CSMESSYNEQFF.

The gene calls are TRBV19 and TRBJ2-3; TCRdb's D gene call, TRBD1, goes unchecked for lack of DNA. Looked up from germline, CDR1 is LNHDA and CDR2 is SQIVND (reference sequence). The CDR3 consists of 16 residues. CDR3 loop: CASSIGLGQSTDTQYF.

The genes are TRBV7-9 and TRBJ2-2; as DNA is missing, the TRBD2 call by TCRdb cannot be tested. The CDR3 covers 13 residues. From germline, CDR1 is SEHNR and CDR2 FQNEAQ (reference sequence). The CDR3 region is CACSPSNTGELFF.